Given below is one T cell receptor (beta chain) in context. These data are taken from a study of cytomegalovirus exposure and HLA in healthy donors. From germline, CDR1 is MNHNS and CDR2 SASEGT. V was pared by 1 base and J by 5 bases, with 11 bases between. The CDR3 is 14 residues long. It was with 60 Vbeta and 13 Jbeta primers that the PCR ran. Profiling relied on immunoSEQ multiplex PCR, and the TCRdb table lists in-frame clones only, not all of them. Here the sample spans about 160,000 clones, 80% being singletons. The sequenced sample consisted of PBMCs. This sequence joins TRBV6-1 and TRBJ1-1; D ambiguous. The clonotype originates from a man aged 25-40 years in good health and CMV-seronegative. The CDR3 DNA reads as TGTGCCAGCAGTGAAGTAGGAGGTTGGACTGAAGCTTTCTTT. Residues: CASSEVGGWTEAFF.